This T cell receptor (beta chain) was profiled in a study of T cells after yellow fever vaccination. The V end was cut by 0 bases, the J end by 1 base, with 9 bases between. The CDR3 is made up of 15 amino acids. This clonotype was detected only a few times. Its antigen is not identified. Whole-study findings and limits: Sorted repertoires could include abundant contaminating clonotypes from bulk cells. A faster peak, day 5 versus 15, was reached by the weaker secondary response. A minor fraction of clonotypes spanned both CD4 and CD8 compartments.

TCRdb reprocessed the 5' RACE reads with MiXCR, giving one entry per CDR3 protein. The data contain about 58,000 distinct CDR3 sequences, about 6.6% of them singletons. The source of this sequence is a man aged 18 to 29 who received the YFV17D yellow fever vaccine. The chain uses TRBV23-1 and TRBJ2-5, with D perhaps matching TRBD2 (5 bases). TRBV23-1 is treated as an ORF (open reading frame) with a function not yet certain. This sample comprised CD8+ T cells sorted from PBMCs, obtained on the day of the first yellow fever vaccination. The chain's CDR3 is CASSQSYGLQETQYF. The CDR3 DNA follows: TGCGCCAGCAGTCAATCCTACGGACTCCAAGAGACCCAGTACTTC.